One sample yielded the 9 T cell receptor beta chains listed below, sequenced in a study of read filtering for tumor transcriptome and immune sequencing. This library used approximately 390 ng RNA and molecular barcoded adaptors spanning alpha/delta and beta/gamma chains. Via MiXCR, TCRdb re-called the reads, giving one row per CDR3 protein. The repertoire holds 35,000 to 50,000 distinct CDR3 sequences, about 20% seen once, with around two fifths in the top ten. Material: a population of CD138-negative cells sorted from bone marrow. All receptors come from a donor at least 40 years old with multiple myeloma.

This clonotype has a count of ten or more. This chain links TRBV7-2 with TRBJ2-7; either TRBD1 or TRBD2 may supply D (7 bases each). Looked up from germline, CDR1 is SGHTA and CDR2 is FQGNSA. The CDR3 covers 14 residues. The V gene lost 8 bases and the J gene lost 4 bases, with 18 bases spanning the gap. The CDR3 here is CASATRQGGYEQYF. The CDR3 DNA reads as TGTGCCAGCGCCACCAGACAGGGAGGGTACGAGCAGTACTTC.

This clonotype was seen more than once but under ten times. CDR3 bases: TGCAGCGTTGAAGATCTTCTAGCCAAAAACATTCAGTACTTC. Its protein product is CSVEDLLAKNIQYF. V and J are TRBV29-1 and TRBJ2-4; no definite D call. The CDR3 runs to 14 residues. V lost 0 bases and J 0 bases, leaving 6 bases between the germline ends. Looked up from germline, CDR1 is SQVTM and CDR2 is ANQGSEA.

This clonotype has a count of ten or more. V usage is TRBV19 and J usage is TRBJ2-7, with 7 positions matching TRBD1. Trimming took 7 bases from V and 2 from J; bases not matched to a gene: 8. The CDR3 has 14 residues. The V gene's germline CDR1 is LNHDA and CDR2 SQIVND (reference sequence). CDR3 DNA: TGTGCCAGTACCCCAGGACAGGTCCCCTACGAGCAGTACTTC. It yields the protein CASTPGQVPYEQYF.

This clonotype was recorded at least ten times. V gene TRBV14 combines with J gene TRBJ1-1; the D is unclear. The CDR3 consists of 14 residues. Looked up from germline, CDR1 is SGHDN and CDR2 is FVKESK. The V gene lost 2 bases and the J gene lost 8 bases, with 15 bases spanning the gap. The CDR3 DNA is TGTGCCAGCAGCCAATTGGGTACGGGCCAGGAAGCTTTCTTT. Translating gives CASSQLGTGQEAFF.

The CDR3 coding sequence is TGTGCCAGCAGTGAAGGGCATTATAGCAATCAGCCCCAGCATTTT. Amino acids: CASSEGHYSNQPQHF. The chain employs TRBV6-1 and TRBJ1-5; no definite D call. Trimming left V 1 base short and J 0 bases short, with 7 bases between. The CDR3 runs to 15 residues. CDR1 and CDR2 (germline): MNHNS, SASEGT.

This clonotype was found many times. The rearrangement uses TRBV5-1 and TRBJ2-1; 14 nucleotides line up with TRBD2. The trim removed 2 bases at V and 6 bases at J, leaving 7 bases unmatched. The germline CDR1 and CDR2 sequences are SGHRS and YFSETQ. This CDR3 region has 17 residues. The CDR3 DNA is TGCGCCAGCAGCTTCCTCCCGGGACTAGCGGGGGCCAATGAGCAGTTCTTC. Its translation is CASSFLPGLAGANEQFF.

On this clonotype itself: This may be a read error, as it is one base from a much larger clone. CDR3 protein: CGAAKELLAGEQFF. The CDR3, as DNA: TGCGGTGCTGCCAAAGAGTTACTAGCGGGAGAGCAGTTCTTC. The chain has TRBV20-1 and TRBJ2-1, with 10 bases identical to TRBD2. Germline V lookup: CDR1 DFQATT, CDR2 SNEGSKA (reference sequence). The CDR3 contains 14 residues.

This clonotype was seen ten or more times. This chain's CDR3 is CSVEDPQFAGGSVEQFF. In nucleotides, the CDR3 is TGCAGCGTTGAAGATCCCCAATTTGCGGGAGGGTCCGTTGAGCAGTTCTTC. The chain employs TRBV29-1 and TRBJ2-1; 9 nucleotides agree with TRBD2. CDR1 and CDR2 from the germline V gene are SQVTM and ANQGSEA. Unmatched junction bases numbered 15, after V lost 0 bases and J lost 9 bases. The CDR3 covers 17 residues.

The CDR3 DNA reads TGTGCCAGCATCTTCGGCGGGAGGGTTGACAATGAGCAGTTCTTC. This sequence encodes CASIFGGRVDNEQFF. V usage is TRBV7-2 and J usage is TRBJ2-1, with 9 bases matching TRBD2. The V gene end was trimmed by 7 bases and the J gene end by 5 bases; junction bases not matched to a gene: 9. The CDR3 is made up of 15 amino acids. The V gene's germline CDR1 is SGHTA and CDR2 FQGNSA.